Sequencing of this TCR beta chain was carried out in a study of cytomegalovirus exposure and HLA in healthy donors. Measured with immunoSEQ multiplex PCR; TCRdb has only the in-frame clones, and not every one. The sample lists a few hundred thousand clones, roughly 88% occurring once. V lost 3 bases, J lost 2 bases, and 17 bases stayed unmatched. This CDR3 is built from 19 residues. Germline V gene lookup returns CDR1 LNHDA and CDR2 SQIVND (reference sequence). Sequencing used PBMCs. The receptor was derived from a woman aged 18-30 years in good health and CMV-seronegative. The rearrangement links TRBV19 to TRBJ1-2, with TRBD1 matching over 8 bases. The DNA for the CDR3 is TGTGCCAGTAGTATCCCAAAAGGGAAAGACAGGGGAACAAACTATGGCTACACCTTC. Its translation: CASSIPKGKDRGTNYGYTF. The full variable domain, completed using reference TRBV19 and TRBJ1-2, is DGGITQSPKYLFRKEGQNVTLSCEQNLNHDAMYWYRQDPGQGLRLIYYSQIVNDFQKGDIAEGYSVSREKKESFPLTVTSAQKNPTAFYLCASSIPKGKDRGTNYGYTFGSGTRLTVV.